These 25 T cell receptor beta chains were all obtained from the same sample, sequenced in a study of T cell responses to AZD1222 COVID-19 vaccine. The protocol was immunoSEQ multiplex PCR, while the TCRdb copy is restricted to in-frame clones and leaves out a portion. The profile shows about 81,000 clones, about nine tenths of them singletons. The specimen was peripheral blood, collected 28 days after the second AZD1222 dose. Every receptor here comes from an adult who received the AZD1222 COVID-19 vaccine.

This chain links TRBV5-4 with TRBJ2-1; no firm D call. The V end was cut by 0 bases, the J end by 8 bases, with 12 bases between. Germline V gene data show CDR1 as SGHNT and CDR2 as YYREEE (reference sequence). The CDR3 is made up of 14 amino acids. CDR3 DNA: TGTGCCAGCAGCTTGGACCTCCTAAGGGATGAGCAGTTCTTC. Its translation is CASSLDLLRDEQFF. Looking up the rest from reference TRBV5-4 and TRBJ2-1 gives the full variable domain: ETGVTQSPTHLIKTRGQQVTLRCSSQSGHNTVSWYQQALGQGPQFIFQYYREEENGRGNFPPRFSGLQFPNYSSELNVNALELDDSALYLCASSLDLLRDEQFFGPGTRLTVL.

The CDR3 nucleotides read TGTGCCACCAGCAGAGATCATAATCGGCAGTTCTTC. It specifies CATSRDHNRQFF. J is TRBJ2-1 and V is TRBV15; D is undetermined. Trimming cost V 0 bases and J 12 bases, with 9 bases left between them. The CDR3 is made up of 12 amino acids. Per germline, CDR1 LNHNV and CDR2 YYDKDF (reference sequence).

CDR3: CAACTGDSPLHF. The CDR3 bases are TGTGCTGCGTGCACAGGGGATTCACCCCTCCACTTT. V and J are TRBV10-3 and TRBJ1-6; 7 bases are shared with TRBD1. Germline lookup yields CDR1 ENHRY and CDR2 SYGVKD. This CDR3 contains 12 residues.

This chain joins TRBV18 and TRBJ2-7; TRBD1 matches 9 bases. The germline V gene has CDR1 KGHSH and CDR2 LQKENI. CDR3 size: 15 residues. V trimming: 4 bases; J trimming: 0 bases; junction bases outside the gene matches: 4. CDR3 DNA: TGTGCCAGCTCACTCGGACAGGGGAACTCCTACGAGCAGTACTTC. Translating it yields CASSLGQGNSYEQYF.

A single count supports this clone. The rearrangement joins TRBV7-2 to TRBJ1-5; 8 nucleotides agree with TRBD1. Germline V gene data show CDR1 as SGHTA and CDR2 as FQGNSA. The CDR3 has 15 amino acids. Trimming took 5 bases from V and 2 from J; bases not matched to a gene: 5. This chain's CDR3 is CASSPETGGNQPQHF. The CDR3, as DNA: TGTGCCAGCAGCCCAGAGACAGGGGGCAATCAGCCCCAGCATTTT. The variable domain in full, completed from reference TRBV7-2 and TRBJ1-5, reads GAGVSQSPSNKVTEKGKDVELRCDPISGHTALYWYRQSLGQGLEFLIYFQGNSAPDKSGLPSDRFSAERTGGSVSTLTIQRTQQEDSAVYLCASSPETGGNQPQHFGDGTRLSIL.

CDR3 loop: CASSPRTGITKETQYF. Written as DNA, the CDR3 is TGTGCCAGCAGCCCAAGGACAGGGATAACCAAAGAGACCCAGTACTTC. The chain employs TRBV7-9 and TRBJ2-5; 8 positions agree with TRBD1. The germline gives CDR1 SEHNR, CDR2 FQNEAQ (reference sequence). V lost 5 bases to trimming and J lost 3 bases; unmatched junction nucleotides: 11. This CDR3 is built from 16 residues.

The CDR3 DNA reads TGTGCCAGCAGTTTATCGGGTGGACAGCTCAATCAGCCCCAGCATTTT. The encoded protein is CASSLSGGQLNQPQHF. The rearrangement links TRBV27 to TRBJ1-5; D is perhaps TRBD1 (6 bases). The V and J ends lost 0 bases and 3 bases respectively, with 12 bases between them. The CDR3 spans 16 residues. From germline, CDR1 is MNHEY and CDR2 SMNVEV (reference sequence).

This chain uses TRBV3-1 (or the pseudogene TRBV3-2) with TRBJ2-7; 8 nucleotides line up with TRBD2. Trimming at V came to 0 bases and at J to 0 bases, leaving 16 bases not matched to a gene. Germline V lookup: CDR1 LGHDT, CDR2 YNNKEL (reference sequence). CDR3 length: 20 residues. CDR3 in DNA: TGTGCCAGCAGCCAAGAACGTCCTCGCGGGGGGATTCCTAGCTCCTACGAGCAGTACTTC. Translating it yields CASSQERPRGGIPSSYEQYF.

J is TRBJ1-2 and V is TRBV11-1; D possibly corresponds to TRBD1 (6 bases). Trimming stripped 4 bases from V and 1 base from J, with 10 bases between. The CDR3 is 14 amino acids. CDR1 and CDR2 from the germline V gene are SGHAT and FQDESV (reference sequence). CDR3 bases: TGTGCCAGCAGCTCCAGGGGCCTTAACTATGGCTACACCTTC. Translating it yields CASSSRGLNYGYTF.

This chain joins TRBV20-1 and TRBJ2-1; 7 positions agree with TRBD2. Germline CDR1 DFQATT, CDR2 SNEGSKA (reference sequence). Trimming at V came to 6 bases and at J to 9 bases, leaving 2 bases not matched to a gene. The CDR3 length is 10 residues. This chain's CDR3 is CSAGRGEQFF. The CDR3 bases are TGCAGTGCGGGGAGGGGTGAGCAGTTCTTC.

This chain uses TRBV18 with TRBJ1-5; 7 nucleotides agree with TRBD1. Germline loops: CDR1 KGHSH, CDR2 LQKENI. This CDR3 has 15 residues. Germline trimming cut 2 bases from V and 7 bases from J; bases unmatched to any gene: 8. The CDR3 DNA reads as TGTGCCAGCTCACCAGGCCAGGGGGTGGAACAGCCCCAGCATTTT. It yields the protein CASSPGQGVEQPQHF.

This clone was detected only a few times. The chain recombines TRBV11-3 with TRBJ1-6, with D possibly TRBD1 on 5 matching bases. Trimming pared 6 bases from V and 7 bases from J, leaving 13 bases between. Per the germline V gene, CDR1 is SGHNT and CDR2 is YENEEA. This CDR3 has 14 amino acids. In nucleotides, the CDR3 is TGTGCCAGCAGTTCGGGACGGTCGAATTCACCCCTCCACTTT. Translating it yields CASSSGRSNSPLHF.

The chain employs TRBV3-1 (or the pseudogene TRBV3-2) and TRBJ2-7, with D possibly being TRBD1 (6 bases). Germline V CDR1 and CDR2: LGHDT, YNNKEL (reference sequence). V was clipped by 0 bases and J by 2 bases, with 11 bases between them. The CDR3 sequence is 15 residues long. The CDR3 spells CASSQEGRGPYEQYF. The CDR3, as DNA: TGTGCCAGCAGCCAAGAGGGCAGGGGACCCTACGAGCAGTACTTC.

CDR3 DNA: TGTGCCAGCAGTTTGTGGGGGGACAGGAAGAACACTGAAGCTTTCTTT. It encodes CASSLWGDRKNTEAFF. The V call is TRBV6-2 or TRBV6-3, the J call TRBJ1-1; 8 bases are a match to TRBD1. CDR1 MNHEY and CDR2 SVGEGT come from the germline V gene. This CDR3 spans 16 amino acids. V lost 4 bases, J lost 1 base, and 8 bases stayed unmatched.

The CDR3 DNA is TGTGCCAGTAGTACTTCGACAGGTCTCGAGCCCCAGCATTTT. This codes for CASSTSTGLEPQHF. The chain joins TRBV19 to TRBJ1-5; a weak D match, TRBD1 (6 bases). V shed 4 bases and J shed 8 bases, with 15 bases lying between them. This CDR3 is built from 14 residues. Germline CDR1 LNHDA, CDR2 SQIVND (reference sequence). Complete variable domain (other parts from reference TRBV19 and TRBJ1-5): DGGITQSPKYLFRKEGQNVTLSCEQNLNHDAMYWYRQDPGQGLRLIYYSQIVNDFQKGDIAEGYSVSREKKESFPLTVTSAQKNPTAFYLCASSTSTGLEPQHFGDGTRLSIL.

This sequence joins TRBV7-9 and TRBJ2-3; 10 positions agree with TRBD1. This CDR3 has 15 residues. Germline CDR1 is SEHNR and CDR2 is FQNEAQ (reference sequence). The V gene end was trimmed by 5 bases and the J gene end by 3 bases; junction bases not matched to a gene: 5. CDR3 DNA sequence: TGTGCCAGCAGCCTTGGACAGGGGGGTACAGATACGCAGTATTTT. Translation gives CASSLGQGGTDTQYF.

V usage is TRBV28 and J usage is TRBJ2-5; D ambiguous. The CDR3 has 12 amino acids. V gave up 6 bases and J gave up 5 bases, with 10 bases separating them. Germline assignment: CDR1 MDHEN and CDR2 SYDVKM. CDR3 sequence: CASSPPGETQYF. The DNA of the CDR3 is TGTGCCAGCAGCCCGCCCGGGGAGACCCAGTACTTC.

The chain combines TRBV27 with TRBJ1-1; D not certain. This CDR3 region has 14 residues. Deletions cut 5 bases from V and 2 bases from J, with 12 bases between. Germline CDR1 and CDR2: MNHEY and SMNVEV (reference sequence). The CDR3 nucleotides are TGTGCCAGCAGTCCCCAGGTATTTAACACTGAAGCTTTCTTT. It codes for CASSPQVFNTEAFF.

The count of this clone is one. The chain has TRBV6-5 and TRBJ1-2; D possibly corresponds to TRBD1 (5 bases). Germline loops: CDR1 MNHEY, CDR2 SVGAGI. The CDR3 runs 13 residues. The V and J ends lost 6 bases and 4 bases respectively, with 12 bases between them. CDR3 DNA: TGTGCCAGCAGCCCCAGGGCGTCCTATGGCTACACCTTC. It translates to CASSPRASYGYTF.

The gene calls are TRBV27 and TRBJ2-7; D might be TRBD1 (5 bases). V was pared by 8 bases and J by 0 bases, with 14 bases between. The germline CDR1 and CDR2 sequences are MNHEY and SMNVEV (reference sequence). The CDR3 loop spans 14 amino acids. The CDR3, as DNA: TGTGCCAGCCGGACGCAGGGTAGCTCCTACGAGCAGTACTTC. It codes for CASRTQGSSYEQYF.

This chain links TRBV6-5 with TRBJ1-5; D gene uncertain. From germline, CDR1 is MNHEY and CDR2 SVGAGI. The CDR3 runs 14 residues. The V end was cut by 7 bases, the J end by 2 bases, with 12 bases between. The DNA for the CDR3 is TGTGCCAGCACCCCCACTCGTGGCAATCAGCCCCAGCATTTT. Protein: CASTPTRGNQPQHF.

The chain joins TRBV19 to TRBJ2-6; D is possibly TRBD2 (6 bases). Looked up from germline, CDR1 is LNHDA and CDR2 is SQIVND (reference sequence). The CDR3 has 17 amino acids. Trimming shortened V by 5 bases and J by 0 bases, and 14 bases separated the two germline ends. The CDR3 is CASSGWAGLSGANVLTF. The DNA for the CDR3 is TGTGCCAGTAGTGGCTGGGCGGGACTCTCTGGGGCCAACGTCCTGACTTTC.

The chain carries TRBV15 and TRBJ1-1; 7 bases fit TRBD1. The CDR3 has 15 amino acids. With V trimmed by 3 bases and J by 0 bases, 4 bases remained unmatched. The germline CDR1 and CDR2 sequences are LNHNV and YYDKDF (reference sequence). CDR3 sequence (DNA): TGTGCCACCAGCAGGACGGGACAGATGAACACTGAAGCTTTCTTT. Translating it yields CATSRTGQMNTEAFF.

The chain uses TRBV30 and TRBJ1-1; a possible D gene is TRBD1 (6 bases). Germline CDR1 is GTSNPN and CDR2 is SVGIG (reference sequence). This CDR3 comprises 15 residues. V gave up 0 bases and J gave up 0 bases, with 11 bases separating them. The CDR3 here is CAWSVRQVVNTEAFF. The CDR3 DNA sequence: TGTGCCTGGAGTGTACGACAGGTCGTGAACACTGAAGCTTTCTTT.

V is TRBV3-1 (or the pseudogene TRBV3-2) and J is TRBJ1-2, with D tentatively TRBD1 (6 bases). Germline V lookup: CDR1 LGHDT, CDR2 YNNKEL (reference sequence). CDR3 length equals 16 residues. Trimming stripped 4 bases from V and 4 bases from J, with 19 bases between. CDR3 sequence reads: CASSLQQGERGYGYTF. The CDR3 nucleotides read TGTGCCAGCAGCCTACAACAGGGAGAAAGGGGCTATGGCTACACCTTC.